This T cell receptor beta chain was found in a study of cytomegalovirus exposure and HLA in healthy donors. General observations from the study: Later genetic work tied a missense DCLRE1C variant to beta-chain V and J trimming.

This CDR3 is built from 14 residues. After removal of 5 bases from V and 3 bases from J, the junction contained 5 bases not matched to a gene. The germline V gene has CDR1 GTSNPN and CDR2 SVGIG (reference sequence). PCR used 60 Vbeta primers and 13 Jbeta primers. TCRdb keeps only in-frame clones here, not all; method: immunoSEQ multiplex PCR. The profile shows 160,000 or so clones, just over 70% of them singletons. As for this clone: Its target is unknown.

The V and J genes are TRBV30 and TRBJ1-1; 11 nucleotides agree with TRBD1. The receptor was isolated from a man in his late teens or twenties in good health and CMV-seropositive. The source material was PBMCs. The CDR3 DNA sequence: TGTGCCTGGGAATCGGGACAGGGGGACACTGAAGCTTTCTTT. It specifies CAWESGQGDTEAFF.